This passage covers 25 T cell receptor beta chains from one sample sequenced in a study of response to subunit inactivated influenza vaccine. MiXCR, applied by TCRdb to the RT-PCR reads, yields one record per CDR3 protein. The repertoire consists of some 850,000 distinct CDR3 sequences, with about 18% occurring once and the leading ten covering 11%. This sample comprised PBMCs from blood, obtained more than 4 days after vaccination. The receptor set was obtained from a man aged 50 to 59 who received an inactivated influenza vaccine.

The V call is TRBV20-1, the J call TRBJ1-6; unclear D gene. The length of the CDR3 is 14 residues. Trimming cost V 2 bases and J 4 bases, with 9 bases left between them. Germline V gene lookup returns CDR1 DFQATT and CDR2 SNEGSKA (reference sequence). The CDR3 loop reads CSARLPAYNSPLHF. The CDR3, as DNA: TGCAGTGCTAGATTGCCAGCTTATAATTCACCCCTCCACTTT.

V and J are TRBV5-5 and TRBJ1-1; D possibly corresponds to TRBD1 (6 bases). Germline lookup yields CDR1 SGHKS and CDR2 YYEKEE (reference sequence). V dropped 4 bases and J dropped 2 bases, with 15 bases sitting between them. There are 15 residues in the CDR3. The CDR3, as DNA: TGTGCCAGCAGCATCTTGGGACATATAAACACTGAAGCTTTCTTT. It translates to CASSILGHINTEAFF.

The chain has TRBV5-1 and TRBJ1-1; D might be TRBD1 (5 bases). The CDR3 length is 15 residues. Germline loops: CDR1 SGHRS, CDR2 YFSETQ. The V gene lost 0 bases and the J gene lost 1 base, with 10 bases spanning the gap. This CDR3 reads CASSLANRRNTEAFF. CDR3 DNA sequence: TGCGCCAGCAGCTTGGCCAACAGGAGGAACACTGAAGCTTTCTTT.

This clonotype was recorded many times. DNA of the CDR3: TGTGCCAGCAGTTCCATTACGAATGAGCAGTTCTTC. Translated: CASSSITNEQFF. The chain recombines TRBV28 with TRBJ2-1; D remains ambiguous. The germline gives CDR1 MDHEN, CDR2 SYDVKM. V was cut by 4 bases and J by 7 bases, with 8 bases left in between. This CDR3 has 12 residues.

This clonotype occurred many times. An end of the junction differs from the germline gene, which may be a read error. CDR3 protein: CATSMSRTDTQYF. CDR3 in DNA: TGTGCCACCAGCATGTCTCGCACGGATACGCAGTATTTT. The chain uses TRBV15 and TRBJ2-3; D gene uncertain. Germline V gene sequence: CDR1 LNHNV, CDR2 YYDKDF (reference sequence). The CDR3 is 13 residues long.

The sample holds a few counts of this clonotype. CDR3 sequence: CASSPGQGIGHEQYF. CDR3 coding DNA: TGTGCCAGCTCACCGGGACAGGGTATCGGCCACGAGCAGTACTTC. The chain is built from TRBV18 and TRBJ2-7, with TRBD1 matching over 9 bases. Germline values: CDR1 KGHSH, CDR2 LQKENI. V trimming: 3 bases; J trimming: 5 bases; junction bases outside the gene matches: 8. CDR3 length: 15 residues.

The J gene is TRBJ2-1, the V gene TRBV15; D call uncertain. The V and J ends lost 0 bases and 0 bases respectively, with 12 bases between them. Germline CDR1 reads LNHNV; CDR2 reads YYDKDF (reference sequence). This CDR3 comprises 17 residues. CDR3: CATSRDRATVSYNEQFF. DNA of the CDR3: TGTGCCACCAGCAGAGATCGGGCTACCGTCTCCTACAATGAGCAGTTCTTC.

The chain joins TRBV19 to TRBJ2-2, with D tentatively TRBD1 (6 bases). The CDR3 contains 15 residues. Trimming cost V 5 bases and J 8 bases, with 18 bases left between them. CDR1 and CDR2 (germline): LNHDA, SQIVND (reference sequence). The CDR3 bases are TGTGCCAGTAGTTTCCTCCGGGACATGACGGGGGAGCTGTTTTTT. Protein product: CASSFLRDMTGELFF.

The chain has TRBV12-5 and TRBJ1-1; D is undetermined. With 6 bases removed from V and 4 bases from J, the gap between germline ends came to 9 bases. CDR3 length: 12 residues. Looked up from germline, CDR1 is LGHNT and CDR2 is FRNRAP. The CDR3 region is CASGSGVTEAFF. In DNA, the CDR3 is TGTGCTAGTGGGTCTGGGGTCACTGAAGCTTTCTTT.

The CDR3 protein is CASSLVFGGSYNEQFF. The DNA for the CDR3 is TGTGCCAGCAGCTTAGTATTCGGGGGTTCCTACAATGAGCAGTTCTTC. V is TRBV11-2 and J is TRBJ2-1; TRBD2 might be the D (6 bases). Germline V gene lookup returns CDR1 SGHAT and CDR2 FQNNGV. The CDR3 has 16 residues. Trimming cost V 1 base and J 1 base, with 11 bases left between them. Full variable domain (remainder filled in from reference TRBV11-2 and TRBJ2-1): EAGVAQSPRYKIIEKRQSVAFWCNPISGHATLYWYQQILGQGPKLLIQFQNNGVVDDSQLPKDRFSAERLKGVDSTLKIQPAKLEDSAVYLCASSLVFGGSYNEQFFGPGTRLTVL.

This clonotype was seen only a few times. The chain employs TRBV4-2 and TRBJ1-4; D ambiguous. The CDR3 is 15 amino acids. The germline CDR1 and CDR2 sequences are LGHNA and YNFKEQ. V dropped 1 base and J dropped 8 bases, with 14 bases sitting between them. The CDR3 here is CASSQGPGSLEKLFF. The CDR3 DNA reads TGTGCCAGCAGCCAAGGACCGGGTTCTTTGGAAAAACTGTTTTTT.

The V call is TRBV29-1, the J call TRBJ2-1, with D perhaps matching TRBD1 or TRBD2 (6 bases each). V was clipped by 7 bases and J by 7 bases, with 17 bases between them. This CDR3 is 13 amino acids long. Germline CDR1 and CDR2: SQVTM and ANQGSEA. CDR3: CSARDRGQNEQFF. The CDR3 bases are TGCAGCGCTCGAGATCGGGGGCAGAATGAGCAGTTCTTC.

This clonotype has only a few counts. The chain joins TRBV7-2 to TRBJ2-1, with 7 nucleotides matching TRBD2. Germline trimming cut 6 bases from V and 9 bases from J; bases unmatched to any gene: 11. Looked up from germline, CDR1 is SGHTA and CDR2 is FQGNSA. The CDR3 runs 14 residues. Here the CDR3 reads CASSRPGLQLEQFF. The DNA for the CDR3 is TGTGCCAGCAGTCGCCCGGGACTACAACTTGAGCAGTTCTTC.

J is TRBJ2-3 and V is TRBV27; 10 bases line up with TRBD2. From germline, CDR1 is MNHEY and CDR2 SMNVEV (reference sequence). The CDR3 covers 17 residues. The V gene end was trimmed by 2 bases and the J gene end by 0 bases; junction bases not matched to a gene: 5. DNA of the CDR3: TGTGCCAGCAGTTTACTAGCGGGAGCTGCTAGCACAGATACGCAGTATTTT. Translated, it gives CASSLLAGAASTDTQYF.

The chain carries TRBV4-2 and TRBJ2-1; 8 bases match TRBD2. CDR3 size: 15 residues. Germline lookup yields CDR1 LGHNA and CDR2 YNFKEQ. V dropped 3 bases and J dropped 3; count of bases not matched to a gene: 4. Here the CDR3 reads CASSHFSGDYNEQFF. CDR3 nucleotides: TGTGCCAGCAGCCATTTTAGCGGGGACTACAATGAGCAGTTCTTC.

This clonotype has only a few counts. The chain joins TRBV4-1 to TRBJ2-7, with D hard to call. CDR1 is MGHRA and CDR2 is YSYEKL in the germline V gene. The CDR3 has 13 residues. Trimming removed 1 base at V and 4 bases at J, with 8 bases between. The CDR3 coding sequence is TGCGCCAGCAGCCAAGTCCTGGAGTACGAGCAGTACTTC. This codes for CASSQVLEYEQYF.

This clonotype was found a few times. The gene calls are TRBV10-3 and TRBJ2-7; D call uncertain. V lost 3 bases and J lost 2, with 14 bases in between. The CDR3 is 15 amino acids. The germline V gene encodes CDR1 ENHRY and CDR2 SYGVKD. The CDR3 loop reads CAISEHPLGTYEQYF. The DNA for the CDR3 is TGTGCCATCAGTGAACATCCTCTGGGGACCTACGAGCAGTACTTC.

This clonotype was picked up a small number of times. This sequence joins TRBV7-2 and TRBJ2-3, with D perhaps matching TRBD2 (6 bases). CDR1 is SGHTA and CDR2 is FQGNSA in the germline V gene. V was trimmed by 1 base and J by 6 bases, leaving 11 bases between them. The length of the CDR3 is 14 residues. CDR3 loop: CASSLVGSLDTQYF. The CDR3 DNA reads TGTGCCAGCAGCTTAGTCGGGAGTTTGGATACGCAGTATTTT.

In its sample, this clonotype was seen a few times. V is TRBV20-1 and J is TRBJ2-7, with 10 bases lining up with TRBD2. The CDR3 contains 15 residues. Trimming cost V 0 bases and J 6 bases; bases outside gene matches: 8. Germline assignment: CDR1 DFQATT and CDR2 SNEGSKA (reference sequence). CDR3 protein: CSARDGSGRAGEQYF. The CDR3 DNA follows: TGCAGTGCTAGAGATGGAAGCGGGAGGGCCGGCGAGCAGTACTTC.

The chain uses TRBV7-2 and TRBJ2-3, with 13 bases identical to TRBD2. Germline V gene data show CDR1 as SGHTA and CDR2 as FQGNSA. The CDR3 totals 17 residues. The J segment lost 6 bases and the V segment lost 5 bases, leaving 11 bases of the junction unmatched. The CDR3 DNA is TGTGCCAGCAGCAAAACTAGCGGGAGGGCCGCTTTGGATACGCAGTATTTT. Translating gives CASSKTSGRAALDTQYF.

This clonotype was seen only a few times. The chain has TRBV30 and TRBJ2-1; 9 nucleotides align to TRBD2. CDR3 size: 17 residues. With V trimmed by 4 bases and J by 6 bases, 16 bases remained unmatched. Germline V gene data show CDR1 as GTSNPN and CDR2 as SVGIG (reference sequence). The CDR3 DNA reads as TGTGCCTGGATTTTAGGCCCCGGACTAGCGAGCCGCAATGAGCAGTTCTTC. Translated, it gives CAWILGPGLASRNEQFF.

This clonotype showed up just a few times. The V call is TRBV20-1, the J call TRBJ2-1, with TRBD1 matching 7 bases. Germline lookup yields CDR1 DFQATT and CDR2 SNEGSKA (reference sequence). Unmatched junction bases numbered 5, after V lost 2 bases and J lost 7 bases. CDR3 length: 13 residues. DNA for the CDR3: TGCAGTGCTAGACATAGGGGGCAAAATGAGCAGTTCTTC. This sequence encodes CSARHRGQNEQFF.

This clonotype has only a few counts. The chain combines TRBV4-3 with TRBJ2-1; D gene unclear. Germline V lookup: CDR1 LGHNA, CDR2 YSLEER. CDR3 length: 13 amino acids. Deletions cut 1 base from V and 4 bases from J, with 5 bases between. The CDR3 sequence: CASSQVLYNEQFF. The CDR3, as DNA: TGCGCCAGCAGCCAAGTATTGTACAATGAGCAGTTCTTC.

This chain connects TRBV20-1 to TRBJ2-7; a possible D gene is TRBD1 (6 bases). The V end was cut by 5 bases, the J end by 2 bases, with 10 bases between. The CDR3 extends over 12 amino acids. The V gene's germline CDR1 is DFQATT and CDR2 SNEGSKA (reference sequence). CDR3: CSAYRDTYEQYF. In DNA form, the CDR3 reads TGCAGTGCTTACAGGGATACCTACGAGCAGTACTTC.

The chain is built from TRBV12-3 or TRBV12-4 and TRBJ2-1; 7 positions agree with TRBD1. The trim removed 3 bases at V and 6 bases at J, leaving 8 bases unmatched. The CDR3 has 15 amino acids. CDR3 DNA sequence: TGTGCCAGCAGTTTGTTCCAGGGGGTTGGCAATGAGCAGTTCTTC. This encodes CASSLFQGVGNEQFF.